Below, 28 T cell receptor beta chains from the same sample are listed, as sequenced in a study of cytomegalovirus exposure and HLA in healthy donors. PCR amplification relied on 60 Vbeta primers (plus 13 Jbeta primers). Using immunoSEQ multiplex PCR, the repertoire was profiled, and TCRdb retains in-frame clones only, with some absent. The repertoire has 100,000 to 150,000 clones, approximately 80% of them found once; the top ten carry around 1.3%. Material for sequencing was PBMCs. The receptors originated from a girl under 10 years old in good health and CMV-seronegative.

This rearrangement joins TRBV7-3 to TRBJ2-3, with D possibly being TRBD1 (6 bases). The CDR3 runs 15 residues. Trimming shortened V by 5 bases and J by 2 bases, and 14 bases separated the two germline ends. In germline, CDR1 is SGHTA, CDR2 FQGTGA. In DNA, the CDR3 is TGTGCCAGCAGCCCAGGGGCAACCTTCACAGATACGCAGTATTTT. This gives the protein CASSPGATFTDTQYF.

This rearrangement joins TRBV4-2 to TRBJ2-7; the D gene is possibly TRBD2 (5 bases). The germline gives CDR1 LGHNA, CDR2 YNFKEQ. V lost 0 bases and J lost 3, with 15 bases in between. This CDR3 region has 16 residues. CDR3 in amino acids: CASSQDSSGVYYEQYF. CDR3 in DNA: TGTGCCAGCAGCCAAGATTCAAGCGGAGTCTACTACGAGCAGTACTTC.

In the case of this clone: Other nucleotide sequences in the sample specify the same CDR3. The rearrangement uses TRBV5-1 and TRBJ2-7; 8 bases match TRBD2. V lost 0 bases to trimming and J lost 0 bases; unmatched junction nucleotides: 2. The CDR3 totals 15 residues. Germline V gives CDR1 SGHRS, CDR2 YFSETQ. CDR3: CASSLVGGDSYEQYF. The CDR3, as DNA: TGCGCCAGCAGCTTGGTCGGGGGGGACTCCTACGAGCAGTACTTC.

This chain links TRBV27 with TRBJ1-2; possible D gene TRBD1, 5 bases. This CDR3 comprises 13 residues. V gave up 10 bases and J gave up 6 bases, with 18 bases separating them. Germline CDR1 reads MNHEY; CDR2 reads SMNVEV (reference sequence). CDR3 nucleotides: TGTGCCACCCTCATCCGGGGGGTGAATGGCTACACCTTC. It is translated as CATLIRGVNGYTF.

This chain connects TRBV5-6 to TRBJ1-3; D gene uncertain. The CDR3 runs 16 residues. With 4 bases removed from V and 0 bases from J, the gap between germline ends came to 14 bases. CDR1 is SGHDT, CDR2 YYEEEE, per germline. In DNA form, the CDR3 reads TGTGCCAGCAGCGATTTTGACATGGGCTCTGGAAACACCATATATTTT. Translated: CASSDFDMGSGNTIYF.

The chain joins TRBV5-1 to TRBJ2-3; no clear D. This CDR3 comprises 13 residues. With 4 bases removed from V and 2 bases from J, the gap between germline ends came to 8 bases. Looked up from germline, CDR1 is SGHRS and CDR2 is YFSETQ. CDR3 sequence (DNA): TGCGCCAGCAGCCCGTTGTACACAGATACGCAGTATTTT. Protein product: CASSPLYTDTQYF.

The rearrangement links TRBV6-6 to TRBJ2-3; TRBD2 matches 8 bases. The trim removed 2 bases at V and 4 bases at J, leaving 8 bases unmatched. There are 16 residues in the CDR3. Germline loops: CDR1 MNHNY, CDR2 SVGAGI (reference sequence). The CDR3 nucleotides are TGTGCCAGCAGTTACGTGGCGGGAGGTAGCGCAGATACGCAGTATTTT. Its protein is CASSYVAGGSADTQYF.

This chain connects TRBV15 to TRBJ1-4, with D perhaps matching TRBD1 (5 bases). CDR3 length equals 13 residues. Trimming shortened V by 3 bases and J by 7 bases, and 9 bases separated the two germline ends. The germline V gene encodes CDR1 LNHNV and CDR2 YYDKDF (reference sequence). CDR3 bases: TGTGCCACCAGCAGGGGGCAGGGTGAAAAACTGTTTTTT. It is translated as CATSRGQGEKLFF.

The CDR3 sequence: CARSRRRICTDTQYF. DNA of the CDR3: TGTGCCAGAAGCCGGAGGCGGATCTGCACAGATACGCAGTATTTT. This chain connects TRBV5-3 to TRBJ2-3; D possibly corresponds to TRBD2 (5 bases). TRBV5-3 is sorted into the ORF group, with uncertain function. Trimming stripped 4 bases from V and 1 base from J, with 13 bases between. The CDR3 spans 15 residues.

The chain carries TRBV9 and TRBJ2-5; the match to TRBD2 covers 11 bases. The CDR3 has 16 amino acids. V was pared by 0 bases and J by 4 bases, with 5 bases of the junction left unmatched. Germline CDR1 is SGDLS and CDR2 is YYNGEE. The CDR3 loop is CASSVVVAGGRETQYF. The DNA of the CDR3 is TGTGCCAGCAGCGTAGTGGTAGCGGGGGGGCGAGAGACCCAGTACTTC.

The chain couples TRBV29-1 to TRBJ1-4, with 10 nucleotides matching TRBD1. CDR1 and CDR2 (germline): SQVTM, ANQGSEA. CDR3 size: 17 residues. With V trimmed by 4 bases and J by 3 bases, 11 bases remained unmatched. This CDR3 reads CSVAGPGTGAANEKLFF. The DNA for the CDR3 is TGCAGCGTTGCAGGCCCCGGGACAGGGGCGGCTAATGAAAAACTGTTTTTT.

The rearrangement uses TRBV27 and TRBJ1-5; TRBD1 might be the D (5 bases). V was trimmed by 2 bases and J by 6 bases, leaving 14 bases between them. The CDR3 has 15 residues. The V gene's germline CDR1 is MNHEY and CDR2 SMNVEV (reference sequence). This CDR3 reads CASSLKYQGSQPQHF. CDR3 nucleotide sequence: TGTGCCAGCAGTTTAAAGTACCAGGGAAGTCAGCCCCAGCATTTT.

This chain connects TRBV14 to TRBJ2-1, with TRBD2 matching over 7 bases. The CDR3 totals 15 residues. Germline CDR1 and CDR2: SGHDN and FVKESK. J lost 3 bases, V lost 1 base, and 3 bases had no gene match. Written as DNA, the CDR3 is TGTGCCAGCAGCCAAGGACTAGCCGGCTACAATGAGCAGTTCTTC. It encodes CASSQGLAGYNEQFF.

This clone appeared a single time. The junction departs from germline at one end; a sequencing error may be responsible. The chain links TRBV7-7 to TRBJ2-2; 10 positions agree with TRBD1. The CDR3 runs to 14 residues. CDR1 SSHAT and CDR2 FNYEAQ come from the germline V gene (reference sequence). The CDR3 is CASSTGQGAGELFF. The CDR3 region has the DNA TGTGCTAGCAGCACCGGACAGGGGGCCGGGGAGCTGTTTTTT.

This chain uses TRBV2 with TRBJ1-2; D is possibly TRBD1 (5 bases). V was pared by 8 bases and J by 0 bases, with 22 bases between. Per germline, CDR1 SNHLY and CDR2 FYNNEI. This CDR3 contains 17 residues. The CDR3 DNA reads TGTGCCAGCGAATTTTCGCAGGGAGGGAGTACTAACTATGGCTACACCTTC. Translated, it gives CASEFSQGGSTNYGYTF. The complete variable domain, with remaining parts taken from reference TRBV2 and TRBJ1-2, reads EPEVTQTPSHQVTQMGQEVILRCVPISNHLYFYWYRQILGQKVEFLVSFYNNEISEKSEIFDDQFSVERPDGSNFTLKIRSTKLEDSAMYFCASEFSQGGSTNYGYTFGSGTRLTVV.

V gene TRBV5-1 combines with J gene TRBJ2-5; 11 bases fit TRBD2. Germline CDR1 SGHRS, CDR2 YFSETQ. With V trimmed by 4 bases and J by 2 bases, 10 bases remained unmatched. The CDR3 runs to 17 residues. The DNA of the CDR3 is TGCGCCAGCAGCACCTTCGGGACTAGCGGTCGACAAGAGACCCAGTACTTC. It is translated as CASSTFGTSGRQETQYF.

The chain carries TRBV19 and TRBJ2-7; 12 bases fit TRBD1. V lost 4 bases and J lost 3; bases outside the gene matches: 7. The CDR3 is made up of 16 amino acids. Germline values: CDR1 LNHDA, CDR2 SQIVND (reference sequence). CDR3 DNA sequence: TGTGCCAGTAGTAGCCCCGGGACAGGGGGCTTCTACGAGCAGTACTTC. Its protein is CASSSPGTGGFYEQYF.

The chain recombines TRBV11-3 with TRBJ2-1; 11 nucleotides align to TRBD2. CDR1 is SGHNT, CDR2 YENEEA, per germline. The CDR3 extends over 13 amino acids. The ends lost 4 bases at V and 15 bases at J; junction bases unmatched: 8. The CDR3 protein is CASSSLAGGDRFF. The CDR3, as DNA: TGTGCCAGCAGCTCATTAGCGGGAGGGGATCGGTTCTTC.

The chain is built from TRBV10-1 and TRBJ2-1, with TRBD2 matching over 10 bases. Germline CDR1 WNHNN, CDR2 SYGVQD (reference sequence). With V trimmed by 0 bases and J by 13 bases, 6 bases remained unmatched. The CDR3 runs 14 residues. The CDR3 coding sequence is TGCGCCAGCAGTGAGTCGGGAGCGGGGGGGATTCAGTTCTTC. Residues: CASSESGAGGIQFF.

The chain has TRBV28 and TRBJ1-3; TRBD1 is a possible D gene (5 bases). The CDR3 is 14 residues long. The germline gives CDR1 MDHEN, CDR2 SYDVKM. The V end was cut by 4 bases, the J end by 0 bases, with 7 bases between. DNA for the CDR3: TGTGCCAGCAGTTGGAGGGGCTCTGGAAACACCATATATTTT. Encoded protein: CASSWRGSGNTIYF.

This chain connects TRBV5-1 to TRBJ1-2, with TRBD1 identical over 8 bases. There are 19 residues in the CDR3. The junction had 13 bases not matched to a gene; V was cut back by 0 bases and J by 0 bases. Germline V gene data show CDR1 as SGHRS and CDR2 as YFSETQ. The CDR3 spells CASSLAGQGSGFPNYGYTF. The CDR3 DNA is TGCGCCAGCAGCTTGGCAGGACAGGGATCTGGGTTCCCTAACTATGGCTACACCTTC.

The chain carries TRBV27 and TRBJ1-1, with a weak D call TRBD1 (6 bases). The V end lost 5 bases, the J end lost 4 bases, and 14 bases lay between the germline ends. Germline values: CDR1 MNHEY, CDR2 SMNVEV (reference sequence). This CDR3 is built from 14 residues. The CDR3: CASSKRDKATEAFF. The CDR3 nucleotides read TGTGCCAGCAGTAAAAGGGACAAAGCCACTGAAGCTTTCTTT.

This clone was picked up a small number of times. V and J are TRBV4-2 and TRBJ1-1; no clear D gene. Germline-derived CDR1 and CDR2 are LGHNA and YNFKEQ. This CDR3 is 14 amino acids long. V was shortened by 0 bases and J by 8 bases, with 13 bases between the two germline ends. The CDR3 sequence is CASSQERDVMEAFF. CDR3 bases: TGTGCCAGCAGCCAAGAGAGGGATGTGATGGAAGCTTTCTTT.

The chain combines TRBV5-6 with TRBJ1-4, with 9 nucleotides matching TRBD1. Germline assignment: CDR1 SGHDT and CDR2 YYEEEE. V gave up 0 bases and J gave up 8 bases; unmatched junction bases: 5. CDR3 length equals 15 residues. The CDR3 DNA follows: TGTGCCAGCAGCTTGGTTGGGACAGGGCACGAAAAACTGTTTTTT. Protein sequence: CASSLVGTGHEKLFF.

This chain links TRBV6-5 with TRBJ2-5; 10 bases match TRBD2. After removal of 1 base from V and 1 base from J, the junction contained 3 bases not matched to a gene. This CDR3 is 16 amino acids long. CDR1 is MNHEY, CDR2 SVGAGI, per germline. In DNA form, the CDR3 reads TGTGCCAGCAGTTACTGGTCTAGCGGGGGCCAAGAGACCCAGTACTTC. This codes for CASSYWSSGGQETQYF.

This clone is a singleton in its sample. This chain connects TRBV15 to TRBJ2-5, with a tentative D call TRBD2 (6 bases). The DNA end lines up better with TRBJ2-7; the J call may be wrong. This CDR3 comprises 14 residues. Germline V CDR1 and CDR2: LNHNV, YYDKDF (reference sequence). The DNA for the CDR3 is TGTGCCACCAGCAGAGATGAGGAGACTAGCGAGCAGTACTTC. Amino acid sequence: CATSRDEETSEQYF.

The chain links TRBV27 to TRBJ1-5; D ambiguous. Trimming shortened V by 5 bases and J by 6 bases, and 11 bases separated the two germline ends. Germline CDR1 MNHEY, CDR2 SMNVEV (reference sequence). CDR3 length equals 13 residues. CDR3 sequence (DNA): TGTGCCAGCAGTCCATATCCCGGTCAGCCCCAGCATTTT. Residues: CASSPYPGQPQHF.

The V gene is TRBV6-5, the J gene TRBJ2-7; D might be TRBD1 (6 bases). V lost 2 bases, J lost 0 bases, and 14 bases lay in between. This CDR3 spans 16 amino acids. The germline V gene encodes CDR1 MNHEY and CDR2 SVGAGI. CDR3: CASSYKEDSFSYEQYF. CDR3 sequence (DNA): TGTGCCAGCAGTTACAAAGAGGACAGCTTCTCCTACGAGCAGTACTTC.